The 8 T cell receptor beta chains given below trace back to one sample, sequenced in a study of cytomegalovirus exposure and HLA in healthy donors. The primer mix had 60 Vbeta and 13 Jbeta primers. Generated by immunoSEQ multiplex PCR, the TCRdb table keeps only in-frame clones and is missing some. The sample records fewer than 200,000 clones, approximately 80% being singletons. The sequenced material came from PBMCs. Every receptor here comes from a woman in her 30s in good health and CMV-seropositive.

The table lists this clone with a count of one. The chain links TRBV7-7 to TRBJ2-3; 10 nucleotides align to TRBD2. CDR1 and CDR2 from the germline V gene are SSHAT and FNYEAQ (reference sequence). The CDR3 sequence is 13 residues long. Trimming removed 5 bases from V and 9 bases from J; junction bases left unmatched: 5. CDR3 amino acids: CASSADSGGTQYF. In DNA form, the CDR3 reads TGTGCCAGCAGCGCAGATAGCGGGGGGACGCAGTATTTT.

V gene TRBV4-3 combines with J gene TRBJ2-1; TRBD1 matches at 7 bases. The CDR3 length is 16 residues. V was pared by 6 bases and J by 2 bases, with 10 bases of the junction left unmatched. CDR1 and CDR2 from the germline V gene are LGHNA and YSLEER. Here the CDR3 reads CASRNRDRDTYNEQFF. CDR3 coding DNA: TGCGCCAGCAGAAACCGGGACAGAGACACCTACAATGAGCAGTTCTTC.

The V gene is TRBV12-5, the J gene TRBJ2-5; 7 positions match TRBD2. This CDR3 has 19 amino acids. With 0 bases clipped from V and 3 bases from J, the junction kept 16 bases outside the gene matches. The germline gives CDR1 LGHNT, CDR2 FRNRAP. The CDR3 bases are TGTGCTAGTGGTTTGGTAAAGAGCGGGACGCTACCCCGAAAAGAGACCCAGTACTTC. Its protein product is CASGLVKSGTLPRKETQYF. Full variable domain (rest looked up from reference TRBV12-5 and TRBJ2-5): DARVTQTPRHKVTEMGQEVTMRCQPILGHNTVFWYRQTMMQGLELLAYFRNRAPLDDSGMPKDRFSAEMPDATLATLKIQPSEPRDSAVYFCASGLVKSGTLPRKETQYFGPGTRLLVL.

This chain joins TRBV6-6 and TRBJ1-4, with 8 bases lining up with TRBD1. The junction had 4 bases not matched to a gene; V was cut back by 6 bases and J by 4 bases. The CDR3 spans 14 residues. CDR1 is MNHNY and CDR2 is SVGAGI in the germline V gene (reference sequence). The CDR3 protein is CASRPGQDNEKLFF. In nucleotides, the CDR3 is TGTGCCAGCAGGCCGGGACAGGATAATGAAAAACTGTTTTTT.

This chain links TRBV5-1 with TRBJ1-6; unclear D gene. The ends were cut back, 0 bases at V and 6 bases at J, with 10 bases in the middle. This CDR3 region has 15 residues. Per the germline V gene, CDR1 is SGHRS and CDR2 is YFSETQ. The CDR3, as DNA: TGCGCCAGCAGCTTGGGCGACTACATTAATTCACCCCTCCACTTT. Translating gives CASSLGDYINSPLHF.

The rearrangement joins TRBV6-1 to TRBJ1-1; tentatively, D is TRBD1 (5 bases). The germline CDR1 and CDR2 sequences are MNHNS and SASEGT. This CDR3 contains 13 residues. The ends were cut back, 7 bases at V and 3 bases at J, with 12 bases in the middle. The CDR3, as DNA: TGTGCCAGCACTGTCTCCAGGGACACTGAAGCTTTCTTT. It encodes CASTVSRDTEAFF.

This clone was observed a few times. The chain recombines TRBV5-4 with TRBJ2-6, with D maybe TRBD1 (5 bases). The V and J ends lost 4 bases and 0 bases respectively, with 8 bases between them. CDR1 is SGHNT and CDR2 is YYREEE in the germline V gene (reference sequence). The CDR3 has 15 amino acids. CDR3 sequence reads: CASSRDSSGANVLTF. DNA for the CDR3: TGTGCCAGCAGCCGTGACAGCTCTGGGGCCAACGTCCTGACTTTC.

This clone was found once. The chain is built from TRBV5-1 and TRBJ1-6; 8 nucleotides match TRBD1. V lost 4 bases to trimming and J lost 4 bases; unmatched junction nucleotides: 4. Germline V lookup: CDR1 SGHRS, CDR2 YFSETQ. This CDR3 spans 15 amino acids. The CDR3 DNA is TGCGCCAGCAGCCCGGACAGGGAGTATAATTCACCCCTCCACTTT. Its translation is CASSPDREYNSPLHF.